The sequence of this TCR beta chain was determined in a study of blood T cell repertoires in COVID-19. The table came from immunoSEQ multiplex PCR; TCRdb's copy has only in-frame clones and leaves some out. The sample gives hundreds of thousands of clones, approximately 90% of which show up once; about 12% is in the top ten. The CDR3 has 16 amino acids. J was trimmed by 3 bases and V by 5 bases; bases with no gene match: 12. Germline V gene lookup returns CDR1 SEHNR and CDR2 FQNEAQ (reference sequence). Sequencing was carried out using peripheral blood. This TCR derives from a woman between 45 and 65 years old with COVID-19, enrolled during active disease. V gene TRBV7-9 combines with J gene TRBJ2-7, with 8 bases lining up with TRBD1. The CDR3: CASSAGTGGRNYEQYF. CDR3 DNA sequence: TGTGCCAGCAGCGCGGGGACAGGAGGCAGGAACTACGAGCAGTACTTC.